This entry lists 27 T cell receptor beta chains sequenced from one sample in a study of PD-1 blockade in classical Hodgkin lymphoma (dated by TCRdb to 2018 to 2020). The intended sense of this specimen's time point label: cycle 4 day 1 (C4D1), after five to seven weeks of nivolumab. All trial patients had relapsed after autologous stem cell transplantation, with cohorts A, B and C differing in prior brentuximab vedotin exposure. Libraries were constructed by the immunoSEQ multiplex PCR assay. TCRdb limited this immuneACCESS table to in-frame rearrangements with V and J called. A share of clones is missing; checked studies link under half to unresolved V genes, and the rest is unexplained. For this sample there are around 100,000 clones; 75% to 95% appear just once. The ten largest clones add up to approximately 2.9% of the sample. Sequencing was performed on peripheral blood mononuclear cells (PBMCs), taken before the fourth cycle of nivolumab. The receptors stem from a human donor with classical Hodgkin lymphoma.

This CDR3 is CASSQSGGHQPQHF. In DNA form, the CDR3 reads TGTGCCAGCTCACAATCCGGGGGGCATCAGCCCCAGCATTTT. This sequence joins TRBV18 and TRBJ1-5, with D possibly being TRBD1 (6 bases). Germline CDR1 is KGHSH and CDR2 is LQKENI. The CDR3 loop spans 14 amino acids. V lost 4 bases, J lost 5 bases, and 12 bases lay in between.

This chain uses TRBV6-6 with TRBJ1-2; no reliable D call. Trimming took off 6 bases at V and 8 bases at J, with 10 bases between the two ends. Germline loops: CDR1 MNHNY, CDR2 SVGAGI (reference sequence). The CDR3 loop spans 11 amino acids. The CDR3 nucleotides are TGTGCCAGCAGGACTGACGTGGGCTACACCTTC. This gives the protein CASRTDVGYTF.

The chain recombines TRBV18 with TRBJ1-2; D may be TRBD1 (6 bases). The CDR3 extends over 14 amino acids. Trimming took off 0 bases at V and 7 bases at J, with 12 bases between the two ends. Germline V gene lookup returns CDR1 KGHSH and CDR2 LQKENI. The CDR3 reads CASSPPGDTSGYTF. CDR3 nucleotides: TGTGCCAGCTCACCACCGGGGGACACAAGTGGCTACACCTTC. Based on the CDR3 plus reference TRBV18 and TRBJ1-2, the full variable domain is NAGVMQNPRHLVRRRGQEARLRCSPMKGHSHVYWYRQLPEEGLKFMVYLQKENIIDESGMPKERFSAEFPKEGPSILRIQQVVRGDSAAYFCASSPPGDTSGYTFGSGTRLTVV.

The J gene is TRBJ1-4, the V gene TRBV4-1; D gene unclear. The CDR3 totals 15 residues. The V end lost 0 bases, the J end lost 5 bases, and 10 bases lay between the germline ends. Germline assignment: CDR1 MGHRA and CDR2 YSYEKL. CDR3 nucleotides: TGCGCCAGCAGCCAAGAGGGAAGGGAAAATGAAAAACTGTTTTTT. Protein: CASSQEGRENEKLFF.

J is TRBJ1-5 and V is TRBV2; 9 nucleotides agree with TRBD1. Trimming cost V 9 bases and J 0 bases; bases outside gene matches: 33. Looked up from germline, CDR1 is SNHLY and CDR2 is FYNNEI. The CDR3 runs 24 residues. In nucleotides, the CDR3 is TGTGCCAGACAAGCCGTACGTTGGGGGAGCGGGACAGGGTTTGATCCCTATAGCAATCAGCCCCAGCATTTT. The encoded protein is CARQAVRWGSGTGFDPYSNQPQHF.

This chain connects TRBV13 to TRBJ1-6; D unclear. Trimming pared 5 bases from V and 7 bases from J, leaving 15 bases between. Germline values: CDR1 PRHDT, CDR2 FYEKMQ (reference sequence). CDR3 size: 15 residues. CDR3 DNA: TGTGCCAGCAGCCCCCCCGGGAGCCGAAATTCACCCCTCCACTTT. Its translation: CASSPPGSRNSPLHF.

V usage is TRBV5-1 and J usage is TRBJ1-2; tentatively, D is TRBD1 (5 bases). The V and J ends lost 0 bases and 6 bases respectively, with 15 bases between them. The CDR3 consists of 15 residues. Germline CDR1 is SGHRS and CDR2 is YFSETQ. CDR3 coding DNA: TGCGCCAGCAGCTTGGAGGGGACGGAAACACATGGCTACACCTTC. Residues: CASSLEGTETHGYTF.

This clone was detected only once. The rearrangement uses TRBV19 and TRBJ1-5; D is ambiguous. The CDR3 runs 13 residues. Deletions cut 5 bases from V and 7 bases from J, with 12 bases between. Germline V gene lookup returns CDR1 LNHDA and CDR2 SQIVND (reference sequence). The CDR3 is CASSPYPPQPQHF. Here the CDR3 DNA reads TGTGCCAGTAGTCCCTACCCTCCACAGCCCCAGCATTTT.

This clone is deemed medium-sized. The chain is built from TRBV9 and TRBJ1-5; D is unclear. V lost 0 bases, J lost 3 bases, and 4 bases lay in between. The germline V gene has CDR1 SGDLS and CDR2 YYNGEE. The CDR3 runs 13 residues. This CDR3 is CASSVGFNQPQHF. DNA for the CDR3: TGTGCCAGCAGCGTAGGATTCAATCAGCCCCAGCATTTT.

The chain carries TRBV6-5 and TRBJ2-7, with 9 bases lining up with TRBD1. This CDR3 contains 16 residues. Losses at the gene ends were 4 bases for V and 5 bases for J; bases not matched to a gene: 12. CDR1 MNHEY and CDR2 SVGAGI come from the germline V gene. The CDR3 loop is CASSLLWTGALHEQYF. The CDR3 DNA reads as TGTGCCAGCAGTTTGCTTTGGACAGGGGCACTCCACGAGCAGTACTTC.

The chain recombines TRBV20-1 with TRBJ1-1, with D unclear. V lost 4 bases, J lost 2 bases, and 5 bases lay in between. The CDR3 is 11 amino acids. In germline, CDR1 is DFQATT, CDR2 SNEGSKA (reference sequence). CDR3 nucleotides: TGCAGTGCTAACCCAAACACTGAAGCTTTCTTT. Encoded protein: CSANPNTEAFF.

The chain carries TRBV7-6 and TRBJ1-4; D is uncertain. The CDR3 consists of 12 residues. V was cut by 5 bases and J by 8 bases, with 9 bases left in between. The germline gives CDR1 SGHVS, CDR2 FNYEAQ. This CDR3 is CASSLQEEKLFF. The CDR3 nucleotides are TGTGCCAGCAGCCTACAAGAGGAAAAACTGTTTTTT.

The V and J genes are TRBV7-9 and TRBJ1-4; weak D call: TRBD1 (5 bases). CDR3 length equals 14 residues. V lost 3 bases, J lost 5 bases, and 10 bases lay in between. The V gene's germline CDR1 is SEHNR and CDR2 FQNEAQ (reference sequence). The CDR3 loop is CASSLGGGNEKLFF. The CDR3 DNA reads as TGTGCCAGCAGCTTGGGTGGGGGGAATGAAAAACTGTTTTTT.

The chain has TRBV6-5 and TRBJ2-3, with 9 bases identical to TRBD2. The CDR3 loop spans 14 amino acids. With V trimmed by 6 bases and J by 3 bases, 4 bases remained unmatched. From germline, CDR1 is MNHEY and CDR2 SVGAGI. The CDR3 sequence is CASSRGGETDTQYF. The CDR3 DNA reads TGTGCCAGCAGCCGCGGGGGGGAGACAGATACGCAGTATTTT.

CDR3 coding DNA: TGTGCCAGTAGAAGTCGGGAGTCCAATCAGCCCCAGCATTTT. Its translation: CASRSRESNQPQHF. The chain is built from TRBV19 and TRBJ1-5; D is unclear. Germline V CDR1 and CDR2: LNHDA, SQIVND (reference sequence). The CDR3 contains 14 residues. Trimming pared 6 bases from V and 3 bases from J, leaving 12 bases between.

V gene TRBV11-2 combines with J gene TRBJ2-3; 9 bases map to TRBD2. This CDR3 has 18 amino acids. Germline V gene lookup returns CDR1 SGHAT and CDR2 FQNNGV. The ends lost 1 base at V and 0 bases at J; junction bases unmatched: 8. The CDR3 DNA sequence: TGTGCCAGCAGCTTAGGGGTAGCGGGGGTTCTTAGCACAGATACGCAGTATTTT. It specifies CASSLGVAGVLSTDTQYF.

The V gene is TRBV6-5, the J gene TRBJ2-1; 7 bases line up with TRBD1. This CDR3 has 14 amino acids. Germline CDR1 and CDR2: MNHEY and SVGAGI. Losses at the gene ends were 6 bases for V and 8 bases for J; bases not matched to a gene: 10. DNA of the CDR3: TGTGCCAGCAGCCTGGGACAGCTGTACGATGAGCAGTTCTTC. It codes for CASSLGQLYDEQFF.

This clone has just one count. J is TRBJ2-3 and V is TRBV7-6; D possibly corresponds to TRBD2 (6 bases). The length of the CDR3 is 17 residues. The V gene's germline CDR1 is SGHVS and CDR2 FNYEAQ. Trimming removed 0 bases at V and 0 bases at J, with 13 bases between. The CDR3, as DNA: TGTGCCAGCAGCTTAGCGCAGTGGCGGGGTAGCACAGATACGCAGTATTTT. Its translation: CASSLAQWRGSTDTQYF.

V is TRBV19 and J is TRBJ1-2; TRBD1 might be the D (5 bases). V was trimmed by 2 bases and J by 4 bases, leaving 17 bases between them. CDR1 is LNHDA and CDR2 is SQIVND in the germline V gene (reference sequence). The CDR3 spans 16 residues. The CDR3 here is CASSIQGLGPSYGYTF. The DNA for the CDR3 is TGTGCCAGTAGTATACAGGGATTGGGGCCGTCCTATGGCTACACCTTC.

The chain couples TRBV5-5 to TRBJ1-5, with unresolved D. The CDR3 runs to 16 residues. The V gene lost 0 bases and the J gene lost 0 bases, with 10 bases spanning the gap. Germline CDR1 reads SGHKS; CDR2 reads YYEKEE (reference sequence). The CDR3 protein is CASSLEAWDSNQPQHF. CDR3 bases: TGTGCCAGCAGCTTGGAGGCATGGGATAGCAATCAGCCCCAGCATTTT.

This chain uses TRBV7-2 with TRBJ2-7; D is undetermined. The germline V and J ends were trimmed by 4 bases and 2 bases, with 15 bases remaining between them. The CDR3 runs to 15 residues. Looked up from germline, CDR1 is SGHTA and CDR2 is FQGNSA. For the CDR3, the DNA is TGTGCCAGCAGCTCTGCTCCGACGGTCACCTACGAGCAGTACTTC. This sequence encodes CASSSAPTVTYEQYF.

Only one count was recorded for this clone. The V gene is TRBV7-3, the J gene TRBJ2-2, with TRBD2 as a possible D gene (6 bases). The CDR3 extends over 15 amino acids. V was cut by 2 bases and J by 3 bases, with 10 bases left in between. Germline V lookup: CDR1 SGHTA, CDR2 FQGTGA. In nucleotides, the CDR3 is TGTGCCAGCAGCTTATATGGCGGGGACACCGGGGAGCTGTTTTTT. This translates into CASSLYGGDTGELFF.

This chain links TRBV7-8 with TRBJ1-3, with no clear D. The germline V gene has CDR1 SGHVS and CDR2 FQNEAQ. CDR3 length: 17 residues. V lost 1 base and J lost 0, with 13 bases in between. CDR3 nucleotides: TGTGCCAGCAGCTTAGAGCTGGGTATGAGCTCTGGAAACACCATATATTTT. As protein: CASSLELGMSSGNTIYF.

This rearrangement joins TRBV7-9 to TRBJ2-7; D unresolved. Germline CDR1 reads SEHNR; CDR2 reads FQNEAQ (reference sequence). Trimming removed 5 bases at V and 3 bases at J, with 14 bases between. This CDR3 is 14 amino acids long. The CDR3 nucleotides read TGTGCCAGCAGCCCCCGGATCGTTGTCTACGAGCAGTACTTC. It yields the protein CASSPRIVVYEQYF.

J is TRBJ2-7 and V is TRBV7-9, with D possibly matching TRBD1 (5 bases). CDR3 length: 13 amino acids. Trimming cost V 5 bases and J 3 bases, with 11 bases left between them. CDR1 and CDR2 from the germline V gene are SEHNR and FQNEAQ (reference sequence). CDR3 in amino acids: CASSVDRNYEQYF. The CDR3 nucleotides read TGTGCCAGCAGCGTAGACAGAAACTACGAGCAGTACTTC.

This chain links TRBV30 with TRBJ1-2; D remains ambiguous. Germline V gene data show CDR1 as GTSNPN and CDR2 as SVGIG (reference sequence). This CDR3 spans 12 amino acids. V lost 4 bases, J lost 8 bases, and 14 bases lay in between. The DNA of the CDR3 is TGTGCCTGGAATCAAGTTACGGCGGGCTACACCTTC. It yields the protein CAWNQVTAGYTF.

The genes are TRBV4-2 and TRBJ2-5; D uncertain. Germline CDR1 reads LGHNA; CDR2 reads YNFKEQ. V lost 0 bases, J lost 0 bases, and 2 bases lay in between. The CDR3 is made up of 13 amino acids. The CDR3: CASSQENQETQYF. The CDR3, as DNA: TGTGCCAGCAGCCAAGAAAACCAAGAGACCCAGTACTTC.